Below, 27 T cell receptor beta chains from the same sample are listed, as sequenced in a study of OX40 agonist ivuxolimab in advanced cancers. Produced via immunoSEQ multiplex PCR; TCRdb's table is partial and in-frame only. The data contain 29,000 or so clones, about nine tenths of them singletons. Sequencing used CD4+ or CD8+ T cells sorted from blood, obtained in a trial of the OX40 agonist ivuxolimab. The source is an adult with an advanced solid tumor such as melanoma, head and neck, liver or kidney cancer.

This chain links TRBV28 with TRBJ1-1; D is uncertain. Trimming took 1 base from V and 0 from J, leaving 6 bases between them. Looked up from germline, CDR1 is MDHEN and CDR2 is SYDVKM. The CDR3 is 14 amino acids. The CDR3 DNA reads TGTGCCAGCAGTTTATACAGCCTGAACACTGAAGCTTTCTTT. Amino acid sequence: CASSLYSLNTEAFF.

V and J are TRBV29-1 and TRBJ2-5, with D unclear. The germline V gene has CDR1 SQVTM and CDR2 ANQGSEA. There are 13 residues in the CDR3. V was clipped by 4 bases and J by 2 bases, with 11 bases between them. The CDR3 loop reads CSVVYTEQETQYF. Here the CDR3 DNA reads TGCAGCGTTGTGTATACAGAGCAAGAGACCCAGTACTTC. The whole variable domain, filled in from reference TRBV29-1 and TRBJ2-5, reads SAVISQKPSRDICQRGTSLTIQCQVDSQVTMMFWYRQQPGQSLTLIATANQGSEATYESGFVIDKFPISRPNLTFSTLTVSNMSPEDSSIYLCSVVYTEQETQYFGPGTRLLVL.

Points on this clone: The sample carries other DNA sequences with the same CDR3. The chain joins TRBV7-2 to TRBJ2-7; weak D call: TRBD2 (5 bases). The CDR3 extends over 13 amino acids. CDR1 and CDR2 from the germline V gene are SGHTA and FQGNSA. V shed 1 base and J shed 4 bases, with 8 bases lying between them. The CDR3 spells CASSLVGDYEQYF. The CDR3 nucleotides are TGTGCCAGCAGCTTAGTCGGGGATTACGAGCAGTACTTC.

CDR3 bases: TGTGCCAGTAGTGTCGGACAGGGAATCAATGAGCAGTTCTTC. Protein product: CASSVGQGINEQFF. This sequence joins TRBV19 and TRBJ2-1, with 8 bases aligning to TRBD1. V lost 5 bases and J lost 6; bases outside the gene matches: 6. The CDR3 is 14 residues long. CDR1 LNHDA and CDR2 SQIVND come from the germline V gene (reference sequence).

DNA of the CDR3: TGCGCCAGCAGCCAATACAGCGGGACTAACGAGGGGCAAGAGACCCAGTACTTC. Translating gives CASSQYSGTNEGQETQYF. This rearrangement joins TRBV4-3 to TRBJ2-5; TRBD2 aligns across 7 bases. The germline V gene encodes CDR1 LGHNA and CDR2 YSLEER. J lost 2 bases, V lost 2 bases, and 14 bases had no gene match. The CDR3 has 18 residues.

V gene TRBV7-9 combines with J gene TRBJ1-1; tentatively, D is TRBD1 (6 bases). The V and J ends lost 8 bases and 3 bases respectively, with 16 bases between them. The length of the CDR3 is 14 residues. Germline V gives CDR1 SEHNR, CDR2 FQNEAQ (reference sequence). CDR3: CASVRDTDYTEAFF. CDR3 coding DNA: TGTGCCAGCGTGAGGGACACGGACTACACTGAAGCTTTCTTT.

The V and J genes are TRBV7-6 and TRBJ1-2; TRBD1 might be the D (5 bases). CDR1 and CDR2 (germline): SGHVS, FNYEAQ. V was clipped by 1 base and J by 7 bases, with 7 bases between them. The CDR3 covers 12 residues. CDR3 bases: TGTGCCAGCAGCTTAGAAGGGGTTGGCTACACCTTC. Its translation is CASSLEGVGYTF.

This clone was counted once. The chain links TRBV15 to TRBJ2-7; 9 positions match TRBD2. CDR3 length: 17 residues. The V and J ends lost 0 bases and 9 bases, in that order; junction bases with no gene match: 15. The germline V gene has CDR1 LNHNV and CDR2 YYDKDF (reference sequence). DNA for the CDR3: TGTGCCACCAGCAGAGACCCCGAGGTAGCGGGAGAGTTATGGCAGTACTTC. Protein sequence: CATSRDPEVAGELWQYF.

The rearrangement uses TRBV27 and TRBJ1-3; D may be TRBD1 (5 bases). With 8 bases removed from V and 2 bases from J, the gap between germline ends came to 13 bases. The CDR3 runs to 14 residues. The germline CDR1 and CDR2 sequences are MNHEY and SMNVEV (reference sequence). CDR3 in DNA: TGTGCCAGCCAAACGACAGTAGCTGGAAACACCATATATTTT. Protein: CASQTTVAGNTIYF.

Points on this clone: At one of its ends the junction is not consistent with the germline gene, which may arise from a read error. The gene calls are TRBV5-1 and TRBJ2-2; 7 nucleotides line up with TRBD2. Germline V gene sequence: CDR1 SGHRS, CDR2 YFSETQ. This CDR3 is built from 15 residues. CDR3 DNA: TGCGCCAGCAGCTTGGGTTCTAGCGGAAATCGGGGAGCTGTTTTT. It encodes CASSLGSSGNRGAVF.

V and J are TRBV14 and TRBJ2-7; no clear D gene. CDR1 SGHDN and CDR2 FVKESK come from the germline V gene. This CDR3 has 13 residues. Trimming removed 3 bases from V and 3 bases from J, with 9 bases in between. The CDR3 DNA is TGTGCCAGCAGCCATAGACACCACTACGAGCAGTACTTC. Residues: CASSHRHHYEQYF. The full variable domain, in which reference TRBV14 and TRBJ2-7 provide the parts outside the CDR3, is EAGVTQFPSHSVIEKGQTVTLRCDPISGHDNLYWYRRVMGKEIKFLLHFVKESKQDESGMPNNRFLAERTGGTYSTLKVQPAELEDSGVYFCASSHRHHYEQYFGPGTRLTVT.

The gene calls are TRBV11-2 and TRBJ2-1; 11 positions match TRBD2. CDR1 and CDR2 (germline): SGHAT, FQNNGV. The CDR3 is 15 residues long. J was trimmed by 0 bases and V by 6 bases; bases with no gene match: 1. For the CDR3, the DNA is TGTGCCAGCAGTCTAGCGGGGGGCTCCTACAATGAGCAGTTCTTC. Translated: CASSLAGGSYNEQFF.

This chain joins TRBV6-4 and TRBJ2-2; D unclear. Germline loops: CDR1 MRHNA, CDR2 SNTAGT. V lost 0 bases to trimming and J lost 1 base, with 3 bases between them. The CDR3 contains 14 residues. The CDR3 DNA follows: TGTGCCAGCAGTGACTCGTGGAACACCGGGGAGCTGTTTTTT. It yields the protein CASSDSWNTGELFF.

The rearrangement links TRBV11-2 to TRBJ1-4, with TRBD1 as a possible D gene (6 bases). Trimming left V 0 bases short and J 8 bases short, with 16 bases between. CDR3 size: 16 residues. Germline CDR1 reads SGHAT; CDR2 reads FQNNGV. The CDR3 DNA follows: TGTGCCAGCAGCTTAGACCACAGGGCGATTAGCGAAAAACTGTTTTTT. Protein product: CASSLDHRAISEKLFF.

This chain joins TRBV11-2 and TRBJ1-1; D is unresolved. The CDR3 runs to 13 residues. Per the germline V gene, CDR1 is SGHAT and CDR2 is FQNNGV. The V and J ends lost 7 bases and 7 bases respectively, with 16 bases between them. As DNA, the CDR3 is TGTGCCAGCACCTTGACAAACCTAAATGAAGCTTTCTTT. Protein product: CASTLTNLNEAFF.

The CDR3 here is CASSRGGDGNTIYF. For the CDR3, the DNA is TGCGCCAGCAGCCGCGGCGGGGATGGAAACACCATATATTTT. J is TRBJ1-3 and V is TRBV5-1, with unresolved D. V shed 4 bases and J shed 3 bases, with 11 bases lying between them. Germline assignment: CDR1 SGHRS and CDR2 YFSETQ. The CDR3 runs 14 residues.

CDR3 loop: CASSYWVGDNTEAFF. The CDR3 region has the DNA TGTGCCAGCAGCTATTGGGTGGGAGATAACACTGAAGCTTTCTTT. The rearrangement uses TRBV7-9 and TRBJ1-1, with D unclear. Germline assignment: CDR1 SEHNR and CDR2 FQNEAQ (reference sequence). The CDR3 contains 15 residues. The V end was cut by 4 bases, the J end by 2 bases, with 14 bases between.

V is TRBV27 and J is TRBJ2-7; D is unresolved. The CDR3 extends over 14 amino acids. V was trimmed by 0 bases and J by 3 bases, leaving 9 bases between them. Looked up from germline, CDR1 is MNHEY and CDR2 is SMNVEV (reference sequence). In DNA, the CDR3 is TGTGCCAGCAGTTTATCAGGGCCCGGCTACGAGCAGTACTTC. Protein: CASSLSGPGYEQYF.

The chain is built from TRBV4-3 and TRBJ1-4; no definite D call. The CDR3 extends over 15 amino acids. Trimming stripped 1 base from V and 3 bases from J, with 9 bases between. Germline CDR1 and CDR2: LGHNA and YSLEER. The CDR3 is CASSQVPDPNEKLFF. CDR3 in DNA: TGCGCCAGCAGCCAAGTCCCCGACCCTAATGAAAAACTGTTTTTT.

The V gene is TRBV6-5, the J gene TRBJ1-1; D gene ambiguous. Germline V CDR1 and CDR2: MNHEY, SVGAGI. This CDR3 contains 11 residues. V was trimmed by 8 bases and J by 5 bases, leaving 9 bases between them. CDR3 sequence (DNA): TGTGCCAGCTTCGGCAGTACTGAAGCTTTCTTT. It translates to CASFGSTEAFF.

The chain links TRBV5-4 to TRBJ2-7, with 7 nucleotides matching TRBD1. CDR3 size: 14 residues. The V gene's germline CDR1 is SGHNT and CDR2 YYREEE (reference sequence). With V trimmed by 4 bases and J by 3 bases, 7 bases remained unmatched. The CDR3 spells CASSARQGLYEQYF. The CDR3 DNA follows: TGTGCCAGCAGCGCACGACAGGGCCTCTACGAGCAGTACTTC. The full variable domain, completed using reference TRBV5-4 and TRBJ2-7, is ETGVTQSPTHLIKTRGQQVTLRCSSQSGHNTVSWYQQALGQGPQFIFQYYREEENGRGNFPPRFSGLQFPNYSSELNVNALELDDSALYLCASSARQGLYEQYFGPGTRLTVT.

The chain recombines TRBV5-1 with TRBJ2-3, with 8 bases fitting TRBD1. V lost 6 bases to trimming and J lost 3 bases; unmatched junction nucleotides: 9. The CDR3 consists of 15 residues. Germline V gives CDR1 SGHRS, CDR2 YFSETQ. CDR3 amino acids: CASTQGQGQTDTQYF. CDR3 in DNA: TGCGCCAGCACCCAAGGACAGGGACAAACAGATACGCAGTATTTT.

This chain uses TRBV7-9 with TRBJ2-5, with D possibly being TRBD2 (6 bases). The CDR3 covers 15 residues. The germline V gene encodes CDR1 SEHNR and CDR2 FQNEAQ (reference sequence). Trimming left V 5 bases short and J 5 bases short, with 18 bases between. The CDR3 sequence: CASSPRVRERETQYF. DNA for the CDR3: TGTGCCAGCAGCCCCAGAGTCCGGGAGAGGGAGACCCAGTACTTC.

The rearrangement uses TRBV13 and TRBJ2-7; no firm D call. Germline CDR1 and CDR2: PRHDT and FYEKMQ (reference sequence). CDR3 length equals 13 residues. The V end was cut by 0 bases, the J end by 5 bases, with 8 bases between. As DNA, the CDR3 is TGTGCCAGCAGCTTAGGCCGGTTCGACGAGCAGTACTTC. Its protein product is CASSLGRFDEQYF.

The chain joins TRBV4-1 to TRBJ1-2; 8 bases agree with TRBD1. Trimming at V came to 6 bases and at J to 3 bases, leaving 3 bases not matched to a gene. This CDR3 comprises 13 residues. Germline CDR1 is MGHRA and CDR2 is YSYEKL. In DNA form, the CDR3 reads TGCGCCAGCAGGCAGGACAGGGACTATGGCTACACCTTC. Residues: CASRQDRDYGYTF.

The J gene is TRBJ2-3, the V gene TRBV4-1; TRBD1 is a possible D gene (6 bases). The CDR3 length is 14 residues. Trimming took off 1 base at V and 4 bases at J, with 9 bases between the two ends. Germline CDR1 MGHRA, CDR2 YSYEKL. The DNA of the CDR3 is TGCGCCAGCAGCCAAGTAAGGACAGCAGATACGCAGTATTTT. The encoded protein is CASSQVRTADTQYF.

The J gene is TRBJ1-5, the V gene TRBV27; D not resolved. The CDR3 spans 14 residues. V lost 1 base to trimming and J lost 1 base, with 5 bases between them. Germline V gene sequence: CDR1 MNHEY, CDR2 SMNVEV (reference sequence). CDR3 protein: CASSLLGSNQPQHF. CDR3 nucleotides: TGTGCCAGCAGTTTATTAGGGAGCAATCAGCCCCAGCATTTT.